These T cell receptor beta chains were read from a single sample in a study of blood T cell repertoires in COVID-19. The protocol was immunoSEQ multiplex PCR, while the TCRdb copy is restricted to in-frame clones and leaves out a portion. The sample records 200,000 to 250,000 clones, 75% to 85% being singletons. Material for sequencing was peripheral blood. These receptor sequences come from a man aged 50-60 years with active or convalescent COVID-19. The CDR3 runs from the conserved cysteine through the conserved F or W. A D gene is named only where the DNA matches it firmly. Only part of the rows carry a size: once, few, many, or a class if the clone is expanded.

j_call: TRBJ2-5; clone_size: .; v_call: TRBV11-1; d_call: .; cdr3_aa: CASSRLQGVGETQYF; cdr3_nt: TGTGCCAGCAGCCGGTTACAGGGAGTTGGTGAGACCCAGTACTTC
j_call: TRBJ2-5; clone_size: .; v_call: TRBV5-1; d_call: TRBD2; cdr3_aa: CASRPGSGGQETQYF; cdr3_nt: TGCGCCAGCAGGCCGGGTAGCGGGGGGCAAGAGACCCAGTACTTC
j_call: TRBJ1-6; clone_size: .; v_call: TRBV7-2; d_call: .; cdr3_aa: CASSFRVWVSPLHF; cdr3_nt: TGTGCCAGCAGCTTCAGGGTATGGGTTTCACCCCTCCACTTT
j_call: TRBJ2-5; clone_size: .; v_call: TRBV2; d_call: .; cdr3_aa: CASSRDVGRGTQYF; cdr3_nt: TGTGCCAGCAGTCGGGACGTAGGGCGGGGGACCCAGTACTTC
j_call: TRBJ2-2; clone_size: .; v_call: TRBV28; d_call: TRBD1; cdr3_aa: CASSTGQGGELFF; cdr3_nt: TGTGCCAGCAGTACCGGACAGGGGGGGGAGCTGTTTTTT
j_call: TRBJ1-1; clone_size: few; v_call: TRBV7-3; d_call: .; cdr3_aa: CASSSGHANTEAFF; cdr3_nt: TGTGCCAGCAGCTCAGGACACGCTAACACTGAAGCTTTCTTT
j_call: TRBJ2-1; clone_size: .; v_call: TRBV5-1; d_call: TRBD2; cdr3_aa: CASSRGLAGANTLYNEQFF; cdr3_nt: TGCGCCAGCAGCCGGGGACTAGCGGGGGCGAATACACTTTACAATGAGCAGTTCTTC
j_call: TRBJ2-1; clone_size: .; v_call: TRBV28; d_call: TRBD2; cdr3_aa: CASSLPAGGPSNEQFF; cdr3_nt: TGTGCCAGCAGTTTACCCGCGGGGGGGCCCAGCAATGAGCAGTTCTTC
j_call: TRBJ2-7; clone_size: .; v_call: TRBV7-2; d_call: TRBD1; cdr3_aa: CASSFGQGNFYEQYF; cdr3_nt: TGTGCCAGCAGCTTCGGACAGGGGAACTTCTACGAGCAGTACTTC
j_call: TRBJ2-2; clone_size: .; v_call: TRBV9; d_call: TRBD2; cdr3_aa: CASSPTGLAGGTGELFF; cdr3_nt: TGTGCCAGCAGCCCCACGGGACTAGCGGGAGGAACCGGGGAGCTGTTTTTT
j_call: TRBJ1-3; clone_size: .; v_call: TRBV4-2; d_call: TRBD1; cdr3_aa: CASSQPTAGQISGNTIYF; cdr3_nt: TGTGCCAGCAGCCAACCAACGGCGGGACAGATCTCTGGAAACACCATATATTTT
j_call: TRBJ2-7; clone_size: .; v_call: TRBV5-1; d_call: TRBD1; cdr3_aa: CASSSQGADYEQYF; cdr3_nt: TGCGCCAGCAGCTCCCAGGGGGCAGACTACGAGCAGTACTTC
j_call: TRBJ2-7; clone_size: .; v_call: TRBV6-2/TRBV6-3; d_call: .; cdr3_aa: CASSDIEQYF; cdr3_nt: TGTGCCAGCAGTGACATTGAGCAGTACTTC
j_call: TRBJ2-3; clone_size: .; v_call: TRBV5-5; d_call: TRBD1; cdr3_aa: CASSTGTGWGTDTQYF; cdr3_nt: TGTGCCAGCAGCACTGGGACAGGGTGGGGCACAGATACGCAGTATTTT
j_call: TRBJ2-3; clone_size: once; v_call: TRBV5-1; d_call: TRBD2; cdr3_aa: CASSFTSGSDTQYF; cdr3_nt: TGCGCCAGCAGCTTTACTAGCGGAAGTGATACGCAGTATTTT
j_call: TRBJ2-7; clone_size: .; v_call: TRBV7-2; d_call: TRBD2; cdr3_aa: CATKTSGASYEQYF; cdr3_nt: TGTGCCACCAAGACTAGCGGGGCCTCCTACGAGCAGTACTTC
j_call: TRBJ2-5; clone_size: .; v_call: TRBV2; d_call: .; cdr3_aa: CASSALTGETQYF; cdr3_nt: TGTGCCAGCAGTGCCCTCACGGGGGAGACCCAGTACTTC
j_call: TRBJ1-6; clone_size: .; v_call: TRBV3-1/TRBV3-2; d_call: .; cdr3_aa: CASSRGSNDSPLHF; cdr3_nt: TGTGCCAGCAGCCGAGGGAGTAACGATTCACCCCTCCACTTT
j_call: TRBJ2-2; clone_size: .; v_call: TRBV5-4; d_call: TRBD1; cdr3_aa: CASSSDRENTGELFF; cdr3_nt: TGTGCCAGCAGCTCGGACAGGGAGAACACCGGGGAGCTGTTTTTT
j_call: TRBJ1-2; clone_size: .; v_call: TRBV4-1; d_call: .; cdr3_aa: CASSQVLEAGPLGYTF; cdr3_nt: TGCGCCAGCAGCCAAGTGCTGGAGGCAGGCCCCCTTGGCTACACCTTC
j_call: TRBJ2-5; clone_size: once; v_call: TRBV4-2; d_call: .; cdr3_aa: CASSQDPRTQYF; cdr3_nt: TGTGCCAGCAGCCAAGATCCCCGGACCCAGTACTTC
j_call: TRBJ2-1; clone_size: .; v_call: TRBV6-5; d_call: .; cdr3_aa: CASSYSIRGEQFF; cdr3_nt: TGTGCCAGCAGTTACTCGATCCGCGGTGAGCAGTTCTTC
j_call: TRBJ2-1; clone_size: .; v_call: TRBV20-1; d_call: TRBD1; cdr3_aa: CSASPGQGTDNEQFF; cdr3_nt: TGCAGTGCTAGTCCGGGACAGGGTACGGACAATGAGCAGTTCTTC
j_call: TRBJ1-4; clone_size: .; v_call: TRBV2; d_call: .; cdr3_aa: CASCRAGNEKLFF; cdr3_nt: TGTGCCAGCTGTAGGGCAGGGAATGAAAAACTGTTTTTT
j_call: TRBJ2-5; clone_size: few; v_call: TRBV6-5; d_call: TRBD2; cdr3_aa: CASRAGGQETQYF; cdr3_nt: TGTGCCAGCAGAGCGGGGGGGCAAGAGACCCAGTACTTC
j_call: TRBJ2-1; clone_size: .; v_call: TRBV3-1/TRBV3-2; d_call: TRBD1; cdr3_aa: CASSQTGGSYNEQFF; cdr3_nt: TGTGCCAGCAGCCAAACAGGGGGCTCCTACAATGAGCAGTTCTTC
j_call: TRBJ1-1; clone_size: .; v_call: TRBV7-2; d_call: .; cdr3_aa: CASSSQGRTTEAFF; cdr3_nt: TGTGCCAGCAGCTCCCAGGGGCGCACCACTGAAGCTTTCTTT
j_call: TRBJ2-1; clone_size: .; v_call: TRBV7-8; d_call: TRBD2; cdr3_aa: CASSLNSGLADNEQFF; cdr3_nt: TGTGCCAGCAGCTTAAACTCGGGACTAGCGGACAATGAGCAGTTCTTC
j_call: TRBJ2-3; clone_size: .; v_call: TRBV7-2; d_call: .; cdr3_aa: CASSLVEGTDTQYF; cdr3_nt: TGTGCCAGCAGCTTAGTGGAGGGCACAGATACGCAGTATTTT
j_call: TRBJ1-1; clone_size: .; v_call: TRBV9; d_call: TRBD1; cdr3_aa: CASSVDRGNTEAFF; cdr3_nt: TGTGCCAGCAGCGTGGACAGGGGGAACACTGAAGCTTTCTTT
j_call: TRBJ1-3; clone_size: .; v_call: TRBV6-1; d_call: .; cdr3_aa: CASSEGRGNTIYF; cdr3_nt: TGTGCCAGCAGTGAAGGTCGGGGAAACACCATATATTTT
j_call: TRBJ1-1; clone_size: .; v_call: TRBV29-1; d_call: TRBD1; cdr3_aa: CSVGTGGSVTEAFF; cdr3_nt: TGCAGCGTGGGGACAGGGGGCTCCGTCACTGAAGCTTTCTTT
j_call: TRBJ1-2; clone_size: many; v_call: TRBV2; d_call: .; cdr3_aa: CASSLTVYGYTF; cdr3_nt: TGTGCCAGCAGTTTGACAGTGTATGGCTACACCTTC
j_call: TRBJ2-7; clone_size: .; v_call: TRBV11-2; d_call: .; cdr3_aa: CASSLDGRGYEQYF; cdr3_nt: TGTGCCAGCAGCTTAGATGGCCGAGGATACGAGCAGTACTTC
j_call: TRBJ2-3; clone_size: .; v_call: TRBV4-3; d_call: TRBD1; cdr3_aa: CASSSQATGDGTDTQYF; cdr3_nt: TGCGCCAGCAGCTCGCAAGCGACAGGGGATGGCACAGATACGCAGTATTTT
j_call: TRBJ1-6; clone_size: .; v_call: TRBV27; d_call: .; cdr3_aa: CASSLLQSNSPLHF; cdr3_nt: TGTGCCAGCAGTTTATTACAGTCAAATTCACCCCTCCACTTT
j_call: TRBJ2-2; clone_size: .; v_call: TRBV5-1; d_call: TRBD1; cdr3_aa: CASSPSTGRGTGELFF; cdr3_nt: TGCGCCAGCAGCCCGTCGACAGGGCGAGGGACCGGGGAGCTGTTTTTT
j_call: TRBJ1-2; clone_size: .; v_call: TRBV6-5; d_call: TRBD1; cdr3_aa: CASSYDRGRGYTF; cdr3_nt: TGTGCCAGCAGTTACGACAGGGGTCGTGGCTACACCTTC
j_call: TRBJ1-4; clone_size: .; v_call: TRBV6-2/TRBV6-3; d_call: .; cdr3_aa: CASSYGHFGTNEKLFF; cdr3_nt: TGTGCCAGCAGTTACGGACACTTTGGGACTAATGAAAAACTGTTTTTT
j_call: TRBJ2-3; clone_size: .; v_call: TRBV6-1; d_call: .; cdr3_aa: CASSEASEDTQYF; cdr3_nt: TGTGCCAGCAGTGAAGCCTCGGAGGATACGCAGTATTTT
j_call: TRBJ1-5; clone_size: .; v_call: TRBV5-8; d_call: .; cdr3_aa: CASSWGPGNDQPQHF; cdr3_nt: TGTGCCAGCAGCTGGGGGCCAGGGAACGATCAGCCCCAGCATTTT
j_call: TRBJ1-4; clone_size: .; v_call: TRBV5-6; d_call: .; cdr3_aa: CASSSNREGNEKLFF; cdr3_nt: TGTGCCAGCAGCTCAAACAGGGAGGGGAATGAAAAACTGTTTTTT
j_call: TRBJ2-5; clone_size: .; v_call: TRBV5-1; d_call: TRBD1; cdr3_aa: CASSLYRGGETQYF; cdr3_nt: TGCGCCAGCAGCTTGTACAGGGGCGGAGAGACCCAGTACTTC
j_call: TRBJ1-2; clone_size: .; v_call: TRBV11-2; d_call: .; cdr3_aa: CASSLAGDNYGYTF; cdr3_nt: TGTGCCAGCAGCCTAGCGGGGGATAACTATGGCTACACCTTC
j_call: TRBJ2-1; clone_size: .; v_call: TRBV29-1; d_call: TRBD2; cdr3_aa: CSVAGTSYNEQFF; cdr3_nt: TGCAGCGTGGCCGGGACTAGCTACAATGAGCAGTTCTTC
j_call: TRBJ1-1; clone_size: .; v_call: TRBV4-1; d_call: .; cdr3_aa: CASSLVGTTNTEAFF; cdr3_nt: TGCGCCAGCAGCCTCGTCGGGACAACGAACACTGAAGCTTTCTTT
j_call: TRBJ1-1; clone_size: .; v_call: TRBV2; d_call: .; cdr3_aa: CASSGQAYTEAFF; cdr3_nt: TGTGCCAGCAGTGGACAGGCCTACACTGAAGCTTTCTTT
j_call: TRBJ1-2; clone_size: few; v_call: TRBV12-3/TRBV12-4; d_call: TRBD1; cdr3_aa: CASRSGQGAGYTF; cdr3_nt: TGTGCCAGCAGATCGGGACAGGGGGCGGGCTACACCTTC
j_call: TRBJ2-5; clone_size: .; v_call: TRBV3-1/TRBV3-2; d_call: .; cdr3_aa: CASSYRTVQETQYF; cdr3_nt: TGTGCCAGCAGCTACAGGACAGTTCAAGAGACCCAGTACTTC
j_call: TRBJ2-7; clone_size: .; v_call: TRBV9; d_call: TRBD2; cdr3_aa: CASSVRSSGPWYEQYF; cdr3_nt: TGTGCCAGCAGCGTCCGATCTAGCGGCCCATGGTACGAGCAGTACTTC